One sample yielded the 12 T cell receptor beta chains listed below, sequenced in a study of neurological immune-mediated disorders (dated by TCRdb to the late 2010s). The library was prepared using 5' RACE. Sequencer: Illumina HiSeq 2500. Through fastp at Q25 and MiXCR, TCRdb rebuilt clones from the public reads, retaining in-frame beta chains. Rows merge per CDR3 protein into single entries with the most common DNA and genes. The sample contains tens of thousands of distinct CDR3 sequences, 4% to 5.5% of them found a single time. Of the sample, approximately 2.9% falls within the top ten clones. The sequenced sample was PBMCs. The receptors come from a man aged 45-60 years with multiple sclerosis.

This clonotype has at least ten counts. This chain links TRBV7-2 with TRBJ2-5; D might be TRBD2 (5 bases). Germline CDR1 SGHTA, CDR2 FQGNSA. V shed 1 base and J shed 7 bases, with 13 bases lying between them. This CDR3 comprises 14 residues. CDR3 nucleotide sequence: TGTGCCAGCAGCTTAGTGGACGGGGTTGGGACCCAGTACTTC. Translating it yields CASSLVDGVGTQYF.

This clonotype showed up many times. The chain uses TRBV4-1 and TRBJ1-1; a possible D gene is TRBD1 (5 bases). CDR1 is MGHRA, CDR2 YSYEKL, per germline. CDR3 length: 16 amino acids. V lost 2 bases, J lost 6 bases, and 19 bases lay in between. The chain's CDR3 is CASSQSEGRVIPEAFF. DNA of the CDR3: TGCGCCAGCAGCCAATCGGAGGGACGAGTCATCCCTGAAGCTTTCTTT.

The rearrangement links TRBV20-1 to TRBJ2-3; 13 bases are shared with TRBD2. The CDR3 contains 16 residues. The V gene end was trimmed by 3 bases and the J gene end by 0 bases; junction bases not matched to a gene: 3. From germline, CDR1 is DFQATT and CDR2 SNEGSKA (reference sequence). Here the CDR3 DNA reads TGCAGTGCTAGGACTAGCGGGAGGTGGAGCACAGATACGCAGTATTTT. Its protein product is CSARTSGRWSTDTQYF.

On this clonotype: At one boundary the junction diverges from the germline segment, which might be a read error. V gene TRBV10-3 combines with J gene TRBJ2-3, with 7 nucleotides matching TRBD1. CDR3 length: 16 residues. Germline CDR1 ENHRY, CDR2 SYGVKD. CDR3 bases: TGTGCCATCAGTGAAAGTAGAGGACAGGTTCGAGATACGCAGTACTTT. Its protein product is CAISESRGQVRDTQYF.

J is TRBJ1-2 and V is TRBV5-6; a weak D match, TRBD1 (5 bases). Germline V CDR1 and CDR2: SGHDT, YYEEEE. The length of the CDR3 is 13 residues. V was pared by 1 base and J by 4 bases, with 8 bases between. This CDR3 reads CASSLQGSYGYTF. The CDR3 region has the DNA TGTGCCAGCAGCTTGCAGGGCAGCTATGGCTACACCTTC.

This clonotype was detected ten times or more. For the CDR3, the DNA is TGTGCCAGCAGCCAAGACGGGGAGACCCAGTACTTC. Encoded protein: CASSQDGETQYF. The V and J genes are TRBV3-1 and TRBJ2-5; D is unclear. The CDR3 sequence is 12 residues long. Trimming took 0 bases from V and 5 from J, leaving 4 bases between them. Looked up from germline, CDR1 is LGHDT and CDR2 is YNNKEL (reference sequence).

There are many counts of this clonotype. The genes are TRBV6-5 and TRBJ1-1; 8 bases align to TRBD1. Per the germline V gene, CDR1 is MNHEY and CDR2 is SVGAGI. Trimming cost V 2 bases and J 3 bases; bases outside gene matches: 11. There are 17 residues in the CDR3. In DNA form, the CDR3 reads TGTGCCAGCAGTTACACCCAGGGGGCTGAATGGGACACTGAAGCTTTCTTT. Translating gives CASSYTQGAEWDTEAFF.

This clonotype was recorded at least ten times. The J gene is TRBJ2-3, the V gene TRBV5-1; tentatively, D is TRBD2 (6 bases). Germline V lookup: CDR1 SGHRS, CDR2 YFSETQ. The CDR3 is made up of 16 amino acids. The V gene lost 4 bases and the J gene lost 5 bases, with 20 bases spanning the gap. The CDR3 DNA reads TGCGCCAGCAGCCCCGGGACTGATGCTTTGGTAGATACGCAGTATTTT. Protein product: CASSPGTDALVDTQYF.

In this sample, this clonotype turned up many times. The chain couples TRBV7-6 to TRBJ2-4; D is uncertain. The CDR3 length is 15 residues. Germline CDR1 is SGHVS and CDR2 is FNYEAQ. V was clipped by 1 base and J by 8 bases, with 15 bases between them. The CDR3 spells CASSLGSTLGDIQYF. For the CDR3, the DNA is TGTGCCAGCAGCTTAGGCAGTACCCTCGGAGACATTCAGTACTTC.

Ten or more counts support this clonotype. V usage is TRBV28 and J usage is TRBJ2-1, with a tentative D call TRBD2 (6 bases). Deletions cut 7 bases from V and 15 bases from J, with 16 bases between. CDR3 length: 11 amino acids. Germline-derived CDR1 and CDR2 are MDHEN and SYDVKM. CDR3 in DNA: TGTGCCAGCAACTCCGGGGACTTGGGGTTCTTC. This encodes CASNSGDLGFF.

This clonotype was seen ten or more times. The V call is TRBV10-3, the J call TRBJ2-6; D gene unclear. Germline CDR1 and CDR2: ENHRY and SYGVKD. The CDR3 has 18 residues. Trimming removed 3 bases from V and 0 bases from J, with 15 bases in between. This chain's CDR3 is CAISDFAGVISGANVLTF. CDR3 coding DNA: TGTGCCATCAGTGATTTTGCAGGAGTGATCTCTGGGGCCAACGTCCTGACTTTC.

As concerns this clonotype: A single base separates this from a much larger clone, so it may be a read error. The rearrangement joins TRBV6-1 to TRBJ2-1; TRBD2 agrees at 8 bases. This CDR3 contains 14 residues. Germline V lookup: CDR1 MNHNS, CDR2 SASEGT. The V and J ends lost 4 bases and 9 bases, in that order; junction bases with no gene match: 8. The chain's CDR3 is CASSAGIAGFEQFF. CDR3 DNA sequence: TGTGCCAGCAGTGCGGGAATAGCGGGATTTGAGCAGTTCTTC.